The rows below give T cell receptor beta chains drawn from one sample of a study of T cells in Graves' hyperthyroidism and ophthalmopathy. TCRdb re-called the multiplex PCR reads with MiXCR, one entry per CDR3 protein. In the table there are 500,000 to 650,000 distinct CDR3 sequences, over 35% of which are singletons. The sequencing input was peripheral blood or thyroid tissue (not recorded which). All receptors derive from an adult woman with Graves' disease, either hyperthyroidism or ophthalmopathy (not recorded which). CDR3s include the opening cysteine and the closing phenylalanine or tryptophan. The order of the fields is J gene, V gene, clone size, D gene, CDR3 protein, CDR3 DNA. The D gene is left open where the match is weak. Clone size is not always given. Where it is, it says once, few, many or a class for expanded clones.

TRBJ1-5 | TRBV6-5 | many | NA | CASSPAGSNQPQHF | TGTGCCAGCAGCCCCGCGGGGAGCAATCAGCCCCAGCATTTT
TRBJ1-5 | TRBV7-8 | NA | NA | CASSRSGQLSAPQHF | TGTGCCAGCAGCCGATCGGGACAACTAAGTGCGCCCCAGCATTTT
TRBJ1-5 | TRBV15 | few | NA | CATSRGSSNQPQHF | TGTGCCACCAGCAGAGGAAGTAGCAATCAGCCCCAGCATTTT
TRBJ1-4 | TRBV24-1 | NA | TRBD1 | CATSEPSGTGEKLFF | TGTGCCACCAGTGAACCGAGCGGGACAGGGGAAAAACTGTTTTTT
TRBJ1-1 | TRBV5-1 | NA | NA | CASSLSLAGGGTEAFF | TGCGCCAGCAGCTTGTCACTAGCGGGAGGTGGCACTGAAGCTTTCTTT
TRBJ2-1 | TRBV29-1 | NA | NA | CSVITNAYNEQFF | TGCAGCGTAATCACCAACGCCTACAATGAGCAGTTCTTC
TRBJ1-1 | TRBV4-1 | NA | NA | CASSQVWKGTKTEAFF | TGCGCCAGCAGCCAAGTATGGAAGGGAACGAAGACTGAAGCTTTCTTT
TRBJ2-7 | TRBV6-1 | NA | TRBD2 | CASRASGEYEQYF | TGTGCCAGCAGGGCTAGCGGAGAATACGAGCAGTACTTC
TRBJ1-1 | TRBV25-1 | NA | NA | CASARGAEAFF | TGTGCCAGCGCGAGGGGCGCTGAAGCTTTCTTT
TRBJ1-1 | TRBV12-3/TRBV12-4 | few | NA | CASSLSGRSTEAFF | TGTGCCAGCAGTTTATCAGGGAGGAGCACTGAAGCTTTCTTT
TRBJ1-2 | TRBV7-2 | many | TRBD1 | CASSLGQKYGYTF | TGTGCCAGCAGCCTGGGACAGAAATATGGCTACACCTTC
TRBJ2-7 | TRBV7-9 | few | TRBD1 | CASSRQGTNEQYF | TGTGCCAGCTCGCGACAGGGAACGAACGAGCAGTACTTC
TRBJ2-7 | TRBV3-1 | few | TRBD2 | CASSQGAGGEQYF | TGTGCCAGCAGCCAAGGGGCGGGAGGCGAGCAGTACTTC
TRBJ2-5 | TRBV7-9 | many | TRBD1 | CASSGTEETQYF | TGTGCCAGTTCCGGGACAGAAGAGACCCAGTACTTC
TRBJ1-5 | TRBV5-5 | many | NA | CASSLGGARRNQPQHF | TGTGCCAGCAGCTTGGGAGGGGCTCGTCGCAATCAGCCCCAGCATTTT
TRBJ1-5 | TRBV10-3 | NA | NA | CAIGSQFTNQPQHF | TGTGCCATCGGGTCACAGTTTACAAATCAGCCCCAGCATTTT
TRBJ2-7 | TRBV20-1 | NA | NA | CSADSPTVTYEQYF | TGCAGTGCTGATTCGCCTACAGTGACCTACGAGCAGTACTTC
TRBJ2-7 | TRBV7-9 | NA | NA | CAGARADEQYF | TGTGCCGGGGCTCGGGCAGACGAGCAGTACTTC
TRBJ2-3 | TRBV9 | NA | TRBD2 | CASSGGGGTDTQYF | TGTGCCAGCAGCGGCGGGGGAGGCACAGATACGCAGTATTTT
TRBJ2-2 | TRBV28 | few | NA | CASSLHYNGELFF | TGTGCCAGCAGTTTACATTATAACGGGGAGCTGTTTTTT